Reported below is one T cell receptor (beta chain). The antigen remains undetermined. An end of the junction differs from the germline gene, which may be a read error. This entry comes from a study of T cell repertoires in cytomegalovirus infection. Study background: TCR beta signatures that were public indicated CMV infection and matching HLA type.

Germline lookup yields CDR1 MNHNS and CDR2 SASEGT. The CDR3 is 19 residues long. TCRdb redid the calling of the reads with MiXCR, one entry per CDR3 protein. This table has under 850,000 distinct CDR3 sequences, 35% to 45% appearing once. Study conclusions and caveats: The response measured ex vivo was dominated by TCR beta clonotypes (HLA-C-restricted and CMV-specific).

The gene calls are TRBV6-1 and TRBJ2-1, with TRBD2 matching 16 bases. The TCR comes from a human donor in good health (CMV status not recorded). Some clones in this sample may be carry-over from other donors' samples. Sequencing was carried out using PBMCs. CDR3 DNA: TGTGCCAGCAGTTCCCCGGGACTAGCGGGGGGGCCCCCCTACAATGAGCCGTTCTTC. Translated: CASSSPGLAGGPPYNEPFF.